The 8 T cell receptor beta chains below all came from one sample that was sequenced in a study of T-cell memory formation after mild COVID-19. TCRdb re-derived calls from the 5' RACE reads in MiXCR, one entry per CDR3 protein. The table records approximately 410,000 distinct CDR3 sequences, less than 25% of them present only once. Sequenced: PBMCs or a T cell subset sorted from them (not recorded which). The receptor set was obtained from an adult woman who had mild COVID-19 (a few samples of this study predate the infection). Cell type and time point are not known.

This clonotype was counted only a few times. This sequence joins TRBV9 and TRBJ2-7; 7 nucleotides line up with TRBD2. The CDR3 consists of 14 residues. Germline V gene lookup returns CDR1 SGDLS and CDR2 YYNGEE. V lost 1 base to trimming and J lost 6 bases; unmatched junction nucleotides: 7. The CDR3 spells CASSVSGANPEQYF. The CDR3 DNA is TGTGCCAGCAGCGTAAGCGGGGCAAATCCCGAGCAGTACTTC.

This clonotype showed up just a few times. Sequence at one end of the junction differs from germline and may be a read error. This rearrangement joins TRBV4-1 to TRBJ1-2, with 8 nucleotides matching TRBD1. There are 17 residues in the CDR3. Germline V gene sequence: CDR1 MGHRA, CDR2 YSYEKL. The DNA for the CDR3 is TGCGCCAGCAGCGAAGACCTCCCGAGACAGGGGTTATATGGCTACACCTTC. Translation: CASSEDLPRQGLYGYTF.

In DNA, the CDR3 is TGTGCCACCTCCCAGCGCTACCCAAGCACAGATACGCAGTATTTT. This encodes CATSQRYPSTDTQYF. The V call is TRBV6-5, the J call TRBJ2-3; D is undetermined. The CDR3 is 15 residues long. The germline V gene encodes CDR1 MNHEY and CDR2 SVGAGI. Trimming cost V 10 bases and J 0 bases, with 17 bases left between them.

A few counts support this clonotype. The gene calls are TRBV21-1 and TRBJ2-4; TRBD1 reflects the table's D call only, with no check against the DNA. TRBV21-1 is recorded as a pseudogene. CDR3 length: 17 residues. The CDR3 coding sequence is TGTGCCAGCAGCAGATACAGGGGGGGATTGGCCAAAAACATTCAGTACTTC. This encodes CASSRYRGGLAKNIQYF.

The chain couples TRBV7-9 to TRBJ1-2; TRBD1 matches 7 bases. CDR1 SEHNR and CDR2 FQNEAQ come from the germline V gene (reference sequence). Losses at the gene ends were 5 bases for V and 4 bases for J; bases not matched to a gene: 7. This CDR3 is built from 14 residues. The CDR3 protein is CASSPSRGSYGYTF. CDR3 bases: TGTGCCAGCAGCCCTAGCAGGGGGTCCTATGGCTACACCTTC.

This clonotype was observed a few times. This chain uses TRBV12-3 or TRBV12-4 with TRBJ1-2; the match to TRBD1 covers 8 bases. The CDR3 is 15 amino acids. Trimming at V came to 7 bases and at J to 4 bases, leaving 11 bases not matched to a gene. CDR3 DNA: TGTGCCAGCAAAACGACAGGGGCGAACGTCTATGGCTACACCTTC. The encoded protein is CASKTTGANVYGYTF.

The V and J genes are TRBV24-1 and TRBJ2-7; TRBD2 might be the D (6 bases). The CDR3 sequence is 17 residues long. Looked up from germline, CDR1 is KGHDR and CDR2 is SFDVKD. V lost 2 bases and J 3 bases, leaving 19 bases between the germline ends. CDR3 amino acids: CATSDSGSGDGSYEQYF. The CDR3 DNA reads TGTGCCACCAGTGATTCAGGATCGGGGGACGGTAGCTACGAGCAGTACTTC.

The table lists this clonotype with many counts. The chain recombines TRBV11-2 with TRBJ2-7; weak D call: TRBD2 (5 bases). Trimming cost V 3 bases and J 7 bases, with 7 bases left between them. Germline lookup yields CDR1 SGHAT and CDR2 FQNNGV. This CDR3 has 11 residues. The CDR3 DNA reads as TGTGCCAGCAGCTTTCCGGGGGAGCAGTACTTC. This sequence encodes CASSFPGEQYF.